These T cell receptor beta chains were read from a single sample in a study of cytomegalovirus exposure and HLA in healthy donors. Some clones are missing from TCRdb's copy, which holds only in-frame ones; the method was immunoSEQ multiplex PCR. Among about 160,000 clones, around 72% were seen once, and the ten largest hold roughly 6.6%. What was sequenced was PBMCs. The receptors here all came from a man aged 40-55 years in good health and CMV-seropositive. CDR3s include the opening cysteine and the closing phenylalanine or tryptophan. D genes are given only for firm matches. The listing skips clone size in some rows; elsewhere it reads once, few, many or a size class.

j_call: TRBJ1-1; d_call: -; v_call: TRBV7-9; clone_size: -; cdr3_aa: CASSLGGPNTEAFF; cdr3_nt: TGTGCCAGCAGCTTAGGAGGTCCGAACACTGAAGCTTTCTTT
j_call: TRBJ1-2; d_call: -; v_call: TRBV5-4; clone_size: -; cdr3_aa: CASSPPGQKSYGYTF; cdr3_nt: TGTGCCAGCAGCCCGCCTGGGCAGAAATCCTATGGCTACACCTTC
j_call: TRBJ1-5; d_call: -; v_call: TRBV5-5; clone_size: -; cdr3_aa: CASSMDINQPQHF; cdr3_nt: TGTGCCAGCAGCATGGACATCAATCAGCCCCAGCATTTT
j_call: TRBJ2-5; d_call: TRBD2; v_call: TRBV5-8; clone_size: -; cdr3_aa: CASSLGGGPTQETQYF; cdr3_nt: TGTGCCAGCAGCTTAGGCGGGGGTCCCACCCAAGAGACCCAGTACTTC
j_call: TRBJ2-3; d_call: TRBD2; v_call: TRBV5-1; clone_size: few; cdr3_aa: CASGPGAGGPADTQYF; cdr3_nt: TGCGCCAGCGGGCCGGGAGCGGGGGGGCCGGCAGATACGCAGTATTTT
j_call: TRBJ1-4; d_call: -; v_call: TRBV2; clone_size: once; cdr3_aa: CASTTDMATNEKLFF; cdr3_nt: TGTGCCAGCACGACGGACATGGCAACTAATGAAAAACTGTTTTTT
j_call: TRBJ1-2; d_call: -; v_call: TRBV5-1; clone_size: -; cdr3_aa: CASSTGAGITDNYGYTF; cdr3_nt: TGCGCCAGCAGTACTGGAGCGGGGATCACCGATAACTATGGCTACACCTTC
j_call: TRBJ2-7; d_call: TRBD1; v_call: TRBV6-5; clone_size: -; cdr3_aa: CASRTGGSSYEQYF; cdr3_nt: TGTGCCAGCAGGACAGGGGGGAGCTCCTACGAGCAGTACTTC
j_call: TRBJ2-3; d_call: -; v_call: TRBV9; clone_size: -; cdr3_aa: CASSLDHRADTDTQYF; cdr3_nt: TGTGCCAGCAGCCTAGACCACAGGGCAGATACAGATACGCAGTATTTT
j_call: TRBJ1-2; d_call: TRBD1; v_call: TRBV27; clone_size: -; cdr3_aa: CASGSYRGSVDGYTF; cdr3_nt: TGTGCCAGCGGGTCCTACAGGGGTTCCGTGGATGGCTACACCTTC
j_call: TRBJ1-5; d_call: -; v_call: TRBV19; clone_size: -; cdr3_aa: CASRDIVDQPQHF; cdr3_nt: TGTGCCAGTAGGGACATAGTCGATCAGCCCCAGCATTTT
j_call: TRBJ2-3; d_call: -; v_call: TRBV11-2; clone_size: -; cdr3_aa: CASRRTDTQYF; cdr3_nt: TGTGCCAGCAGACGGACAGATACGCAGTATTTT
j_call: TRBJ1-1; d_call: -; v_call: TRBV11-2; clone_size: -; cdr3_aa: CASSSSGGSGAFF; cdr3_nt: TGTGCCAGCAGCTCCTCGGGGGGGTCTGGAGCTTTCTTT
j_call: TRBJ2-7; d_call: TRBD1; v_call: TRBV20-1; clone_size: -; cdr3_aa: CSARRTGEQYF; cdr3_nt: TGCAGTGCTAGGAGGACAGGGGAGCAGTACTTC
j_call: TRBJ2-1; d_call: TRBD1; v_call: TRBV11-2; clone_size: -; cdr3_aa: CASSFRRDSYNEQFF; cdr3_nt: TGTGCCAGCAGCTTCCGCCGGGACAGCTACAATGAGCAGTTCTTC
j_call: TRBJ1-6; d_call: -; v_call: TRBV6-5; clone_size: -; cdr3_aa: CASSLQGHRDNSPLHF; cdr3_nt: TGTGCCAGCAGTTTACAGGGTCACCGGGATAATTCACCCCTCCACTTT
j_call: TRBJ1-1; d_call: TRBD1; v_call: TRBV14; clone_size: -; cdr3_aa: CASSPRIGQGGTEAFF; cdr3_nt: TGTGCCAGCAGCCCCCGTATTGGACAGGGGGGAACTGAAGCTTTCTTT